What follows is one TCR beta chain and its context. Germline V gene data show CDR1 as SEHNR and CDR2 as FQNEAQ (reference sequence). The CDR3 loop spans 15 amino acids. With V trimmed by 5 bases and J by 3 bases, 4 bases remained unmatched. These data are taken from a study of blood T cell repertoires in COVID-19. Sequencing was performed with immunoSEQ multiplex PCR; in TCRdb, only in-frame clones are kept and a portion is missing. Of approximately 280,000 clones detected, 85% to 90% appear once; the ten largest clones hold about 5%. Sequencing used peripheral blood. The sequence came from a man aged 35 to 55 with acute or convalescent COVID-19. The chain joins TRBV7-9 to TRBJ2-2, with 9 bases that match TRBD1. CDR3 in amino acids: CASSHRQGDTGELFF. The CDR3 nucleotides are TGTGCCAGCAGCCACCGACAGGGGGACACCGGGGAGCTGTTTTTT. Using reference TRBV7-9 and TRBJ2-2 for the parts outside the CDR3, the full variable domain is DTGVSQNPRHKITKRGQNVTFRCDPISEHNRLYWYRQTLGQGPEFLTYFQNEAQLEKSRLLSDRFSAERPKGSFSTLEIQRTEQGDSAMYLCASSHRQGDTGELFFGEGSRLTVL.